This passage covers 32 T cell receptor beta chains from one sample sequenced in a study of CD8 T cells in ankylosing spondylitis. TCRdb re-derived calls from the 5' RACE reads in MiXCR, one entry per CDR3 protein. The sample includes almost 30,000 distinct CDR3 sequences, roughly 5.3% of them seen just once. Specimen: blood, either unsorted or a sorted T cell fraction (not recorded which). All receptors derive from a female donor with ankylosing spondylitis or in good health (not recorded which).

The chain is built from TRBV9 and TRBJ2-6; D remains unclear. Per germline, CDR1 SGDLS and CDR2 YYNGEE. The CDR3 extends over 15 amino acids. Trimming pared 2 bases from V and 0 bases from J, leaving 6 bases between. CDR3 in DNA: TGTGCCAGCAGCGTGTACCGCTCTGGGGCCAACGTCCTGACTTTC. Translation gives CASSVYRSGANVLTF.

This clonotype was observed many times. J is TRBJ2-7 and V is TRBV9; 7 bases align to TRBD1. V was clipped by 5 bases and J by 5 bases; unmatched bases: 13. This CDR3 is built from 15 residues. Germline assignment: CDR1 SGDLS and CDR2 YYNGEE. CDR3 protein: CASSSTGTEYNEQYF. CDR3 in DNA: TGTGCCAGCAGTTCTACCGGGACAGAATATAACGAGCAGTACTTC.

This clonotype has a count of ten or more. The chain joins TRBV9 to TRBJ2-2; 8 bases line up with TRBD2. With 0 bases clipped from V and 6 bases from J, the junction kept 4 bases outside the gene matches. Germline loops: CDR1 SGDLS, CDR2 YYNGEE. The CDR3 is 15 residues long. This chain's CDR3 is CASSVVSGESGELFF. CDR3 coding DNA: TGTGCCAGCAGCGTAGTTAGCGGGGAGTCCGGGGAGCTGTTTTTT.

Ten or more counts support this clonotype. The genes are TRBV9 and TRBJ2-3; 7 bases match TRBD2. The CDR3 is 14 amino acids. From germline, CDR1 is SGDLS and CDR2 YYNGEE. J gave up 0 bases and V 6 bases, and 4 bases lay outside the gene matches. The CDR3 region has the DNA TGTGCCAGCAACAGCGGGGCAAGCACAGATACGCAGTATTTT. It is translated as CASNSGASTDTQYF.

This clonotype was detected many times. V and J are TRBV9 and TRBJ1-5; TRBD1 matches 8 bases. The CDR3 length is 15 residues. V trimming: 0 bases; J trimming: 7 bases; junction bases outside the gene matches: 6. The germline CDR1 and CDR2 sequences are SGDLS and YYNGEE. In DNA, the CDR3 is TGTGCCAGCAGCGTAGGTGGACAGGGAGGACAGCCCCAGCATTTT. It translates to CASSVGGQGGQPQHF.

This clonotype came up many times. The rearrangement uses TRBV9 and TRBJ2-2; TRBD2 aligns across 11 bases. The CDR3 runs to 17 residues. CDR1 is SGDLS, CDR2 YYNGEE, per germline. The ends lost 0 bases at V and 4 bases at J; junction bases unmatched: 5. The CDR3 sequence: CASSVASLAGVTGELFF. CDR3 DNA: TGTGCCAGCAGCGTAGCGTCACTAGCGGGGGTCACCGGGGAGCTGTTTTTT. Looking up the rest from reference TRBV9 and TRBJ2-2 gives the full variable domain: DSGVTQTPKHLITATGQRVTLRCSPRSGDLSVYWYQQSLDQGLQFLIQYYNGEERAKGNILERFSAQQFPDLHSELNLSSLELGDSALYFCASSVASLAGVTGELFFGEGSRLTVL.

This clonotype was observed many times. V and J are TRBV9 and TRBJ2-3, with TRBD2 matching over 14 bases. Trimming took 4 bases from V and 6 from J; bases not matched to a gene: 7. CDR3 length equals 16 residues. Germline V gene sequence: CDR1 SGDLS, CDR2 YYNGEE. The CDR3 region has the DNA TGTGCCAGCAGCTCCCGACTAGCGGGGGGGCCGGATACGCAGTATTTT. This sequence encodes CASSSRLAGGPDTQYF.

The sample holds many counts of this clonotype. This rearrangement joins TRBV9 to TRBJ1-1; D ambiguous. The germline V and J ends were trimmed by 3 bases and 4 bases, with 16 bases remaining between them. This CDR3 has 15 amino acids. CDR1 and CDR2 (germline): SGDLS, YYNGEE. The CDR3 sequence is CASSAGVGWSTEAFF. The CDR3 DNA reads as TGTGCCAGCAGCGCAGGAGTGGGCTGGAGCACTGAAGCTTTCTTT. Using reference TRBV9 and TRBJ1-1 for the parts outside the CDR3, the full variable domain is DSGVTQTPKHLITATGQRVTLRCSPRSGDLSVYWYQQSLDQGLQFLIQYYNGEERAKGNILERFSAQQFPDLHSELNLSSLELGDSALYFCASSAGVGWSTEAFFGQGTRLTVV.

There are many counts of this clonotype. In DNA, the CDR3 is TGTGCCAGCAGCCTCGGGACTATCCCACGGGATAATGAGCAGTTCTTC. Translated, it gives CASSLGTIPRDNEQFF. The J gene is TRBJ2-1, the V gene TRBV9; 7 nucleotides line up with TRBD2. The CDR3 loop spans 16 amino acids. The germline V gene has CDR1 SGDLS and CDR2 YYNGEE. After removal of 4 bases from V and 7 bases from J, the junction contained 14 bases not matched to a gene. Full variable domain (outside the CDR3, taken from reference TRBV9 and TRBJ2-1): DSGVTQTPKHLITATGQRVTLRCSPRSGDLSVYWYQQSLDQGLQFLIQYYNGEERAKGNILERFSAQQFPDLHSELNLSSLELGDSALYFCASSLGTIPRDNEQFFGPGTRLTVL.

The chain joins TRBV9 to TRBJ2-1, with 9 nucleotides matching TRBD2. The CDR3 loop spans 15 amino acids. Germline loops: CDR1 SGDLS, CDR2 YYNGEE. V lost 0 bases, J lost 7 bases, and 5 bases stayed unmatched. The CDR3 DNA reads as TGTGCCAGCAGCGTAGGAGCGGGGGGCCGGAATGAGCAGTTCTTC. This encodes CASSVGAGGRNEQFF. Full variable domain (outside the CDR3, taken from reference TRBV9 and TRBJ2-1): DSGVTQTPKHLITATGQRVTLRCSPRSGDLSVYWYQQSLDQGLQFLIQYYNGEERAKGNILERFSAQQFPDLHSELNLSSLELGDSALYFCASSVGAGGRNEQFFGPGTRLTVL.

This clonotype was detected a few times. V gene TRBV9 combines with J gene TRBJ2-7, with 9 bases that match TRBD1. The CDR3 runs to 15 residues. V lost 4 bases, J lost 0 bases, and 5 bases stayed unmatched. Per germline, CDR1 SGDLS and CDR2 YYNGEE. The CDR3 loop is CASSRQGDPSYEQYF. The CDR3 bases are TGTGCCAGCAGCAGACAGGGGGACCCCTCCTACGAGCAGTACTTC.

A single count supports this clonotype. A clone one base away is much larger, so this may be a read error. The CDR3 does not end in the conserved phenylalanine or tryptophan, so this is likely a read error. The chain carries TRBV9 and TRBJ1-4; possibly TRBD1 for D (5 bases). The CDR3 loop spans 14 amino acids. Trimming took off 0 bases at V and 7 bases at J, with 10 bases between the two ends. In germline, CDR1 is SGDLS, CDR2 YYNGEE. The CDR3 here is CASSVEPGFEKLFI. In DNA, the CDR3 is TGTGCCAGCAGCGTAGAGCCAGGGTTTGAAAAACTGTTTATT.

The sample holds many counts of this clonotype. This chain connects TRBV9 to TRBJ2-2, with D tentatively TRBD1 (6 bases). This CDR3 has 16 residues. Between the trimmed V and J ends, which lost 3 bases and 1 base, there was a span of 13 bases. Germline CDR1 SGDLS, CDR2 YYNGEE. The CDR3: CASSAAGAVNTGELFF. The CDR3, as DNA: TGTGCCAGCAGCGCCGCAGGGGCCGTGAACACCGGGGAGCTGTTTTTT.

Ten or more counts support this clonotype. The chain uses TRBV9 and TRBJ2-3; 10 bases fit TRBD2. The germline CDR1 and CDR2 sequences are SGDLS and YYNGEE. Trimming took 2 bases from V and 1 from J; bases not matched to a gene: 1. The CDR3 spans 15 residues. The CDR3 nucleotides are TGTGCCAGCAGCGTGGGGACTAGCGGCACAGATACGCAGTATTTT. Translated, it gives CASSVGTSGTDTQYF. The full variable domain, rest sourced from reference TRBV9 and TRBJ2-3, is DSGVTQTPKHLITATGQRVTLRCSPRSGDLSVYWYQQSLDQGLQFLIQYYNGEERAKGNILERFSAQQFPDLHSELNLSSLELGDSALYFCASSVGTSGTDTQYFGPGTRLTVL.

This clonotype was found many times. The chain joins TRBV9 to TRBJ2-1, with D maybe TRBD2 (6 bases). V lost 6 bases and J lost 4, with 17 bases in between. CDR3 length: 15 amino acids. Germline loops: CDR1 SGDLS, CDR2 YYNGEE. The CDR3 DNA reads TGTGCCAGCACCCCCGGGCGGGGAGGTTACAATGAGCAGTTCTTC. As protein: CASTPGRGGYNEQFF.

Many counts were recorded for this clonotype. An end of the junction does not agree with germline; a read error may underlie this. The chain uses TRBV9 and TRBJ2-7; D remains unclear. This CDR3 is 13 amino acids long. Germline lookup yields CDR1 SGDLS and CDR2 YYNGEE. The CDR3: CASSPEPSHEQYF. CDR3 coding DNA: TGTGCCAGCAGCCCAGAGCCCTCCCACGAGCAGTACTTC.

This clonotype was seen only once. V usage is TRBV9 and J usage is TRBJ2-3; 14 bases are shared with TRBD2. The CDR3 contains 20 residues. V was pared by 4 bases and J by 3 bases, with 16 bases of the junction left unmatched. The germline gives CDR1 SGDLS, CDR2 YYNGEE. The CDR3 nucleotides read TGTGCCAGCAGCTTACCAGGGACTAGCGGGAGTAATATAAGGACAGATACGCAGTATTTT. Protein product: CASSLPGTSGSNIRTDTQYF.

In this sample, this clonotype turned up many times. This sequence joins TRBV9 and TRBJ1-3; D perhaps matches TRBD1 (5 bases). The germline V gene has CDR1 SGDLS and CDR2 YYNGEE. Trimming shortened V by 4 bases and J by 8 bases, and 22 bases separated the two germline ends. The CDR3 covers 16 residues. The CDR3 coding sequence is TGTGCCAGCAGCTCGCAAGGGGCGCTCGGTGGGGACACCATATATTTT. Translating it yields CASSSQGALGGDTIYF.

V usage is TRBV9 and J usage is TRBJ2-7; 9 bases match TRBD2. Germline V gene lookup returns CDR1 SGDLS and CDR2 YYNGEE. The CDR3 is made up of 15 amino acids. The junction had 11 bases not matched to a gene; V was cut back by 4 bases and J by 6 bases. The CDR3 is CASSIRVLAGSEQYF. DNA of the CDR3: TGTGCCAGCAGCATAAGAGTGCTAGCGGGATCCGAGCAGTACTTC.

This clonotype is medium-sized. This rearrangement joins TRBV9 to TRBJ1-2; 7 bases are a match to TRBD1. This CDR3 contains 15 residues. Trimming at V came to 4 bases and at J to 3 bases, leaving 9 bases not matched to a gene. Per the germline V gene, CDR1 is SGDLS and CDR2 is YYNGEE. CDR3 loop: CASSFQDRFHYGYTF. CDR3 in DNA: TGTGCCAGCAGCTTCCAGGACAGGTTCCACTATGGCTACACCTTC.

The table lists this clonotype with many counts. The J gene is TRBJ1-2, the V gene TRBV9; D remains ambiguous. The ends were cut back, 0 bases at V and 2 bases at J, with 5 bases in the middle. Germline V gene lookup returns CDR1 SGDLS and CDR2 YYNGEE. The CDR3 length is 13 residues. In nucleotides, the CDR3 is TGTGCCAGCAGCGTAGATGAGAACTATGGCTACACCTTC. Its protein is CASSVDENYGYTF.

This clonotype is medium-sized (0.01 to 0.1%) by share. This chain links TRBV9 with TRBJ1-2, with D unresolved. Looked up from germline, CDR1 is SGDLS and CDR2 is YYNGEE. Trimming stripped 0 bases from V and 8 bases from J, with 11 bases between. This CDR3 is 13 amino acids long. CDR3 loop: CASSVDEGGGYTF. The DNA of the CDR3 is TGTGCCAGCAGCGTAGATGAGGGCGGCGGCTACACCTTC.

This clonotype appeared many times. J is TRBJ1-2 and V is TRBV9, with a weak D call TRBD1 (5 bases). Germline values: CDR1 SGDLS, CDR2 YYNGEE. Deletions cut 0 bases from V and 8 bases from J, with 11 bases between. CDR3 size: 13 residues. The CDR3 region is CASSVDRSDGYTF. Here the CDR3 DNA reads TGTGCCAGCAGCGTAGACAGGTCGGACGGCTACACCTTC.

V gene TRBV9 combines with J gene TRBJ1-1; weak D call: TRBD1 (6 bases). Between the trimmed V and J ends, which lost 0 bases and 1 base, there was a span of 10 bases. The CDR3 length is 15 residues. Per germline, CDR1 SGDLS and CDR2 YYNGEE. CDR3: CASSVVRGRNTEAFF. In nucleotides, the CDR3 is TGTGCCAGCAGCGTAGTCAGGGGTCGGAACACTGAAGCTTTCTTT.

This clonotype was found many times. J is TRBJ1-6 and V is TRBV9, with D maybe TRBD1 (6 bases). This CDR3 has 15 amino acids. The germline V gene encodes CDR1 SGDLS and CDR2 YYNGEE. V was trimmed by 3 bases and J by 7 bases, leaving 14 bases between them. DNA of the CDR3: TGTGCCAGCAGCGAAGGAGGGGGGGGGAATTCACCCCTCCACTTT. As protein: CASSEGGGGNSPLHF.

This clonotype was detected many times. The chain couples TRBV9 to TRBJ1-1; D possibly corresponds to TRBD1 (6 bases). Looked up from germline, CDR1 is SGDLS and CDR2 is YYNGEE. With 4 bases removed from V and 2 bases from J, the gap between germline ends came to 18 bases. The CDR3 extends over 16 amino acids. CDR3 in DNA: TGTGCCAGCAGCTTCAGCACAGGACAGCGTAACACTGAAGCTTTCTTT. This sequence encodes CASSFSTGQRNTEAFF.

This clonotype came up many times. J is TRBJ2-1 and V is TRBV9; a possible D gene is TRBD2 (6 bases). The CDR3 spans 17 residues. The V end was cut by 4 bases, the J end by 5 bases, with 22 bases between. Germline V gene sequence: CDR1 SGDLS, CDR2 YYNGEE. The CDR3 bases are TGTGCCAGCAGCCTCACCGCCCGGAGGGATCTACACAATGAGCAGTTCTTC. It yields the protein CASSLTARRDLHNEQFF.

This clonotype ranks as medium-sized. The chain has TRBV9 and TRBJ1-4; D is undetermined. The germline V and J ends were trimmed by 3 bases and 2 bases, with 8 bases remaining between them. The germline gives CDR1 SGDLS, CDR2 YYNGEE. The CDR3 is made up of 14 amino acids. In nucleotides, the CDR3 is TGTGCCAGCAGCGGGGGAGGGACTAATGAAAAACTGTTTTTT. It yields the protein CASSGGGTNEKLFF.

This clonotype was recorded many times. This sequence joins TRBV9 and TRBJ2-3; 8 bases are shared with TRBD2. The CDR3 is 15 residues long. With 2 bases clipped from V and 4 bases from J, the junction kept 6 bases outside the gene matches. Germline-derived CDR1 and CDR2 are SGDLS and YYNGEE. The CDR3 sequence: CASSVDRGGADTQYF. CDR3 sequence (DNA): TGTGCCAGCAGCGTGGATCGGGGGGGAGCAGATACGCAGTATTTT.

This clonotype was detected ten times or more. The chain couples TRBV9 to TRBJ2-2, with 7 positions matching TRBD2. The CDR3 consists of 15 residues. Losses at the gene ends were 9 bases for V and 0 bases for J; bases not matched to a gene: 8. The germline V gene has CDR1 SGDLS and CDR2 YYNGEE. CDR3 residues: CATSQGLSNTGELFF. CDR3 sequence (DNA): TGTGCCACCTCCCAGGGACTATCGAACACCGGGGAGCTGTTTTTT.

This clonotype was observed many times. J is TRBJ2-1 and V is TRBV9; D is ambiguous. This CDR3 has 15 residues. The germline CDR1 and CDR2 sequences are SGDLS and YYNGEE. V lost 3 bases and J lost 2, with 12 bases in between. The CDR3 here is CASSATLGTYNEQFF. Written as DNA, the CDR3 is TGTGCCAGCAGCGCAACCCTAGGGACCTACAATGAGCAGTTCTTC. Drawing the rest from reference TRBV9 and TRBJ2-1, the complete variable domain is DSGVTQTPKHLITATGQRVTLRCSPRSGDLSVYWYQQSLDQGLQFLIQYYNGEERAKGNILERFSAQQFPDLHSELNLSSLELGDSALYFCASSATLGTYNEQFFGPGTRLTVL.

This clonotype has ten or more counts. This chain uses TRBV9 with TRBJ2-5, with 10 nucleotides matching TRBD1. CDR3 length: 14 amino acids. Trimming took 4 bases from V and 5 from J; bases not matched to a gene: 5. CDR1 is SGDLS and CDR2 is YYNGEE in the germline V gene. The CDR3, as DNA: TGTGCCAGCAGCATAGGACAGGGGGGCGAGACCCAGTACTTC. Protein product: CASSIGQGGETQYF.